The T cell receptor beta chain described here comes from a study of T cell changes during pregnancy in multiple sclerosis. Some clones are missing from TCRdb's copy, which holds only in-frame ones; the method was immunoSEQ multiplex PCR. This repertoire shows around 66,000 clones, under 95% found once; its top ten account for roughly 3.3%. V was pared by 1 base and J by 3 bases, with 10 bases between. CDR1 is LGHNA and CDR2 is YNFKEQ in the germline V gene. The CDR3 consists of 15 residues. Sequences were derived from peripheral blood, sampled in the first trimester of pregnancy. The chain couples TRBV4-2 to TRBJ2-1; tentatively, D is TRBD2 (5 bases). The clonotype originates from a female donor in good health, enrolled as a control in a pregnancy study. The CDR3, as DNA: TGTGCCAGCAGCCAAGGGACTGCGGGCTACAATGAGCAGTTCTTC. Translation gives CASSQGTAGYNEQFF.